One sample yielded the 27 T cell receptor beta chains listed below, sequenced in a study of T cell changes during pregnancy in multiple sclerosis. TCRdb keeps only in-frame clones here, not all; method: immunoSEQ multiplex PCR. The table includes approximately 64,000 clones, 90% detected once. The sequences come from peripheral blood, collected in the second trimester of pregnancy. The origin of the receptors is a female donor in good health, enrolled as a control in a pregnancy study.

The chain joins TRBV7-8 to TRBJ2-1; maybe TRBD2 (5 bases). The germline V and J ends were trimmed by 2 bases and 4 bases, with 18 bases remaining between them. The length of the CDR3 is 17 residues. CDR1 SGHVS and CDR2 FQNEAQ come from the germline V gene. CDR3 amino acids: CASSLPRRFALYNEQFF. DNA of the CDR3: TGTGCCAGCAGCTTACCCCGGAGGTTCGCGCTATACAATGAGCAGTTCTTC. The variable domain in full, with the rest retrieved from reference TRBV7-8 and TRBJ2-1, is GAGVSQSPRYKVAKRGQDVALRCDPISGHVSLFWYQQALGQGPEFLTYFQNEAQLDKSGLPSDRFFAERPEGSVSTLKIQRTQQEDSAVYLCASSLPRRFALYNEQFFGPGTRLTVL.

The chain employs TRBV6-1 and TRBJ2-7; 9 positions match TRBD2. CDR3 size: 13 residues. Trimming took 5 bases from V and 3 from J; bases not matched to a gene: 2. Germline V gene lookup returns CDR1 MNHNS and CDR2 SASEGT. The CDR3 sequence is CASSSTSGYEQYF. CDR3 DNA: TGTGCCAGCAGTTCGACTAGCGGCTACGAGCAGTACTTC.

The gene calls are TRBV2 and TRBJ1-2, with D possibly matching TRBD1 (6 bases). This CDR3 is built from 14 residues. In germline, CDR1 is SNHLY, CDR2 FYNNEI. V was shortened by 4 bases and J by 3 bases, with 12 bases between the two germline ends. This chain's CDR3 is CASSVRGRDYGYTF. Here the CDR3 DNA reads TGTGCCAGCAGTGTTAGGGGGAGAGACTATGGCTACACCTTC.

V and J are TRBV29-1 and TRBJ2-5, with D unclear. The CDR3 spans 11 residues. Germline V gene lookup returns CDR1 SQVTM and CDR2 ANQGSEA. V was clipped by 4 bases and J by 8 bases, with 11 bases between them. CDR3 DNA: TGCAGCGTTGCTCTGAGCGAAACCCAGTACTTC. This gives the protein CSVALSETQYF. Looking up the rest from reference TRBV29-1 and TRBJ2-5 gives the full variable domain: SAVISQKPSRDICQRGTSLTIQCQVDSQVTMMFWYRQQPGQSLTLIATANQGSEATYESGFVIDKFPISRPNLTFSTLTVSNMSPEDSSIYLCSVALSETQYFGPGTRLLVL.

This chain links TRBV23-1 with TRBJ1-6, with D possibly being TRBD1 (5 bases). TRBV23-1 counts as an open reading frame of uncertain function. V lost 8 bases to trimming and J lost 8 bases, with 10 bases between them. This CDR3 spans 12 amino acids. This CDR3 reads CASQGKYSPLHF. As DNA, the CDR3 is TGCGCCAGCCAGGGAAAATATTCACCCCTCCACTTT.

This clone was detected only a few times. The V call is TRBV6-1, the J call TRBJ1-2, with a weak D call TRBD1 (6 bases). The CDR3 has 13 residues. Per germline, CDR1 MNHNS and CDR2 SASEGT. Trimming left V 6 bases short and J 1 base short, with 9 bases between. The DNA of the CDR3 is TGTGCCAGCAGGACAGGTTTTAACTATGGCTACACCTTC. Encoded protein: CASRTGFNYGYTF.

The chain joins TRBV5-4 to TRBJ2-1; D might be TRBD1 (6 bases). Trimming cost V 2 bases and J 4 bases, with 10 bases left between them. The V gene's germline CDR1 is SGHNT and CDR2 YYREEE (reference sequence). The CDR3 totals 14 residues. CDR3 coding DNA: TGTGCCAGCAGCTTCTGGGGGCCGTACAATGAGCAGTTCTTC. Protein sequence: CASSFWGPYNEQFF.

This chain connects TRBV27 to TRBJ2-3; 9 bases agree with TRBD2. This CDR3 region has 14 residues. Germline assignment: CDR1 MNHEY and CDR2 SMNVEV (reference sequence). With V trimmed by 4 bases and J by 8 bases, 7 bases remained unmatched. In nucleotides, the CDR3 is TGTGCCAGCAGTTCAGGGCTAGCGGGGTTTACGCAGTATTTT. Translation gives CASSSGLAGFTQYF.

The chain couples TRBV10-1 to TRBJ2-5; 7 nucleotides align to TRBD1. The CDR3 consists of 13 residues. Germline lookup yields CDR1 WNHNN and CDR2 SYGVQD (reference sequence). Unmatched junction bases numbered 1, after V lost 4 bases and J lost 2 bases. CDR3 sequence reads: CASSGQGQETQYF. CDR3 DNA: TGCGCCAGCAGTGGACAGGGACAAGAGACCCAGTACTTC.

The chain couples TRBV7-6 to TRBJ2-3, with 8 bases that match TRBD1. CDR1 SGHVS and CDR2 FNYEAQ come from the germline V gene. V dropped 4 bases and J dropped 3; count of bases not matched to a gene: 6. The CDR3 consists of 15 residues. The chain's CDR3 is CASSSGQGSTDTQYF. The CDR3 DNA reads TGTGCCAGCAGCTCTGGACAGGGTAGTACAGATACGCAGTATTTT.

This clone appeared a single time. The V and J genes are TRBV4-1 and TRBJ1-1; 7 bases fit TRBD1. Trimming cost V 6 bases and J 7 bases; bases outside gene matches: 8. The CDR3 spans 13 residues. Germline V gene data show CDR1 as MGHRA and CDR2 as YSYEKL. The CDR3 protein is CASRPTGTVEAFF. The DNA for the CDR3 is TGCGCCAGCAGACCCACCGGGACAGTTGAAGCTTTCTTT.

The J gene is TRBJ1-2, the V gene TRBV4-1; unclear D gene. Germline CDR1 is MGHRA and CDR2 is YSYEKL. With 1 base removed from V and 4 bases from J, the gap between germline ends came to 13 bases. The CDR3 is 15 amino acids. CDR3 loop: CASSQAGGVLYGYTF. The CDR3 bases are TGCGCCAGCAGCCAAGCGGGAGGCGTTCTCTATGGCTACACCTTC.

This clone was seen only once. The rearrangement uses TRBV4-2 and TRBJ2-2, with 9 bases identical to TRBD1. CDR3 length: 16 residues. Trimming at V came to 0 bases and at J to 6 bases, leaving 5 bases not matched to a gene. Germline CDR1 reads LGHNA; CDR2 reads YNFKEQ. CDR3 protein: CASSQDAGTGSGELFF. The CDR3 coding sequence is TGTGCCAGCAGCCAAGATGCAGGGACAGGGTCCGGGGAGCTGTTTTTT.

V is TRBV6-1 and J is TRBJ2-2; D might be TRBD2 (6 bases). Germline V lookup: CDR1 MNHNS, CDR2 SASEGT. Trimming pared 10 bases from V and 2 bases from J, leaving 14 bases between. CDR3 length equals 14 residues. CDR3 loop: CATPGGDNTGELFF. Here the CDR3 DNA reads TGTGCCACTCCAGGCGGGGATAACACCGGGGAGCTGTTTTTT.

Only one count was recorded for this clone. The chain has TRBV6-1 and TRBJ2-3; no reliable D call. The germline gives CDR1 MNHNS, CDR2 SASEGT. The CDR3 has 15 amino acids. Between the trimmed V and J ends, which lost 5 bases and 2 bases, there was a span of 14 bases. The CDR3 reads CASSFIHLNTDTQYF. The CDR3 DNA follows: TGTGCCAGCAGTTTTATCCACCTAAACACAGATACGCAGTATTTT.

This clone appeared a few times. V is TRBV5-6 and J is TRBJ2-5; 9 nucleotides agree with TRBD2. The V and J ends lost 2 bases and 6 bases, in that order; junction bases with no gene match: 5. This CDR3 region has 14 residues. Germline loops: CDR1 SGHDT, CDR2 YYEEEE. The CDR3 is CASSFAGGRKTQYF. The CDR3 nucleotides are TGTGCCAGCAGCTTCGCGGGGGGGCGGAAGACCCAGTACTTC.

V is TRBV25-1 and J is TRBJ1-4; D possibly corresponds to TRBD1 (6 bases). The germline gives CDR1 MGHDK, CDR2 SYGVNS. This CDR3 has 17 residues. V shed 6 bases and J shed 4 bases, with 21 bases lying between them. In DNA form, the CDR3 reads TGTGCCAGCAGCCAATTTGGGGGCGTTTCCTATAATGAAAAACTGTTTTTT. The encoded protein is CASSQFGGVSYNEKLFF.

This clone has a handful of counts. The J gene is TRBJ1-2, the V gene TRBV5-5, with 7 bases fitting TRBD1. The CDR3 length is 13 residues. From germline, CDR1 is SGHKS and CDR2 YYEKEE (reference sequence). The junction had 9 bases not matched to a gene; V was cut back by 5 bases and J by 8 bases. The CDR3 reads CASSGAGGEGYTF. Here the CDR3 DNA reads TGTGCCAGCAGTGGGGCAGGGGGTGAAGGCTACACCTTC.

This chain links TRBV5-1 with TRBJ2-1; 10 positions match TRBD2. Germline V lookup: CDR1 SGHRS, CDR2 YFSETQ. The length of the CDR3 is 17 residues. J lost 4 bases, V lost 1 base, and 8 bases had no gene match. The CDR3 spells CASSLNPRTSGYNEQFF. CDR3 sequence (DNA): TGCGCCAGCAGCTTGAACCCCCGGACTAGCGGTTACAATGAGCAGTTCTTC.

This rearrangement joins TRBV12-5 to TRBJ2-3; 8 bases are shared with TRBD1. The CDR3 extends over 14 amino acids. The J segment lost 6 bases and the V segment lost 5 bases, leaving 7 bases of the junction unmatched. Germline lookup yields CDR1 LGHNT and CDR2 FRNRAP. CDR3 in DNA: TGTGCTAGTGGTCCCGGACAGGGATGGGATACGCAGTATTTT. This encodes CASGPGQGWDTQYF.

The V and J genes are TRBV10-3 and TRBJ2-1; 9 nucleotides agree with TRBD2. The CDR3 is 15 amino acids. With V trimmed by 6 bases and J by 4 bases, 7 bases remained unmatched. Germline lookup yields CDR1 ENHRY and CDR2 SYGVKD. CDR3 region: CAISATSGVYNEQFF. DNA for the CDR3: TGTGCCATCAGCGCGACTAGCGGCGTATACAATGAGCAGTTCTTC.

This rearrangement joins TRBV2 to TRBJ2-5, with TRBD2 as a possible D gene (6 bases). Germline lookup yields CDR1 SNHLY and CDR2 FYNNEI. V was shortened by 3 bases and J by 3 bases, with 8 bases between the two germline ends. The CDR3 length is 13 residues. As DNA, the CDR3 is TGTGCCAGCAGTGAGCGGACTAAAGAGACCCAGTACTTC. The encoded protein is CASSERTKETQYF.

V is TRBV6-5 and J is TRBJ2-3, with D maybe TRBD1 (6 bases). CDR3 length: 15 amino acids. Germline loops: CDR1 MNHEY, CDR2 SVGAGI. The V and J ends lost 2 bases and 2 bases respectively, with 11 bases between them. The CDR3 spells CASSYTGHNTDTQYF. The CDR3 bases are TGTGCCAGCAGTTACACGGGACATAACACAGATACGCAGTATTTT.

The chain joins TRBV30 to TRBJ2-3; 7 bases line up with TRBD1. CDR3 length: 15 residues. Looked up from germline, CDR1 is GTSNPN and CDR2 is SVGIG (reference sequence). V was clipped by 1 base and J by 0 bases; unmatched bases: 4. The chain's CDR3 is CAWSGTGASTDTQYF. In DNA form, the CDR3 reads TGTGCCTGGAGTGGGACAGGTGCTAGCACAGATACGCAGTATTTT.

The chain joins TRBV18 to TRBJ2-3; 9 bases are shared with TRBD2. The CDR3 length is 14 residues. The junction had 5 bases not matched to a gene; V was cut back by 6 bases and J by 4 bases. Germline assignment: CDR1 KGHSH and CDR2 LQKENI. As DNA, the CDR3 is TGTGCCAGCTCCTCGCAGCGGGAGGCAGATACGCAGTATTTT. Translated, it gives CASSSQREADTQYF.

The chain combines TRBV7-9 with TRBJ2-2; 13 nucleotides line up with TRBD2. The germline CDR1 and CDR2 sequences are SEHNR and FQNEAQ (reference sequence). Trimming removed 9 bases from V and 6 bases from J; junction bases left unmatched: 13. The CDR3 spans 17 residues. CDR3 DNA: TGTGCCAGTGACCTCCCCCCGACTAGCGGGAGGCCCGGGGAGCTGTTTTTT. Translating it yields CASDLPPTSGRPGELFF.

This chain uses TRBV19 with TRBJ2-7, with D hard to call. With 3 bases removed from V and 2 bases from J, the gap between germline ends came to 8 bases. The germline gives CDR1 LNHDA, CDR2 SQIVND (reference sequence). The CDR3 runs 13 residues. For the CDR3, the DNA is TGTGCCAGTAGTATTCGAGCGACCTACGAGCAGTACTTC. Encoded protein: CASSIRATYEQYF.